These 20 T cell receptor beta chains share one sample of origin, sequenced in a study of OX40 agonist ivuxolimab in advanced cancers. The protocol was immunoSEQ multiplex PCR, while the TCRdb copy is restricted to in-frame clones and leaves out a portion. This table holds more than 55,000 clones, roughly 89% found once. Sequencing was performed on CD4+ or CD8+ T cells sorted from blood, taken in a trial of the OX40 agonist ivuxolimab. The source of these receptors is an adult with an advanced solid tumor such as melanoma, head and neck, liver or kidney cancer.

This clone was observed a single time. The chain combines TRBV11-2 with TRBJ1-4, with D uncertain. Looked up from germline, CDR1 is SGHAT and CDR2 is FQNNGV. The CDR3 has 16 amino acids. Trimming left V 0 bases short and J 3 bases short, with 11 bases between. DNA of the CDR3: TGTGCCAGCAGCTTAGAGCCGGGGAGGGCTAATGAAAAACTGTTTTTT. It encodes CASSLEPGRANEKLFF.

This chain joins TRBV7-2 and TRBJ2-7; 10 bases line up with TRBD2. CDR1 and CDR2 from the germline V gene are SGHTA and FQGNSA. The CDR3 is 15 residues long. With V trimmed by 5 bases and J by 4 bases, 8 bases remained unmatched. DNA of the CDR3: TGTGCCAGCAGCATCAGAGGGGGACTAGCGTACGAGCAGTACTTC. It is translated as CASSIRGGLAYEQYF.

The chain is built from TRBV2 and TRBJ1-1; possible D gene TRBD1, 5 bases. Germline V gene sequence: CDR1 SNHLY, CDR2 FYNNEI. The length of the CDR3 is 13 residues. The germline V and J ends were trimmed by 7 bases and 1 base, with 10 bases remaining between them. CDR3 protein: CASTLGQNTEAFF. The CDR3 DNA follows: TGTGCCAGCACTCTCGGACAGAACACTGAAGCTTTCTTT.

This sequence joins TRBV9 and TRBJ1-2; the D gene is possibly TRBD1 (6 bases). Germline V CDR1 and CDR2: SGDLS, YYNGEE. The V end lost 4 bases, the J end lost 4 bases, and 17 bases lay between the germline ends. The CDR3 sequence is 15 residues long. The DNA of the CDR3 is TGTGCCAGCAGCAGCCAGCTCGGACAGACCTATGGCTACACCTTC. Protein product: CASSSQLGQTYGYTF. The whole variable domain, remainder taken from reference TRBV9 and TRBJ1-2, is DSGVTQTPKHLITATGQRVTLRCSPRSGDLSVYWYQQSLDQGLQFLIQYYNGEERAKGNILERFSAQQFPDLHSELNLSSLELGDSALYFCASSSQLGQTYGYTFGSGTRLTVV.

V usage is TRBV7-9 and J usage is TRBJ1-3; D is ambiguous. CDR1 and CDR2 (germline): SEHNR, FQNEAQ (reference sequence). V lost 1 base to trimming and J lost 0 bases, with 7 bases between them. The CDR3 consists of 15 residues. For the CDR3, the DNA is TGTGCCAGCAGCTTAGGGCCGGGCTCTGGAAACACCATATATTTT. It specifies CASSLGPGSGNTIYF.

The chain has TRBV7-3 and TRBJ2-2; 10 bases agree with TRBD1. The CDR3 covers 14 residues. Losses at the gene ends were 3 bases for V and 7 bases for J; bases not matched to a gene: 2. Germline V lookup: CDR1 SGHTA, CDR2 FQGTGA. This chain's CDR3 is CASSLTGGGGELFF. The CDR3, as DNA: TGTGCCAGCAGCTTGACAGGGGGCGGCGGGGAGCTGTTTTTT.

The chain couples TRBV27 to TRBJ1-5; possibly TRBD1 for D (6 bases). The germline gives CDR1 MNHEY, CDR2 SMNVEV (reference sequence). The V end lost 4 bases, the J end lost 0 bases, and 16 bases lay between the germline ends. CDR3 length: 17 residues. The CDR3 DNA follows: TGTGCCAGCAGTTCCCAAGTACAGGGCTATAGCAATCAGCCCCAGCATTTT. Encoded protein: CASSSQVQGYSNQPQHF.

This clone was seen just once. The chain carries TRBV7-9 and TRBJ2-7; TRBD1 might be the D (5 bases). CDR1 is SEHNR and CDR2 is FQNEAQ in the germline V gene (reference sequence). Between the trimmed V and J ends, which lost 3 bases and 2 bases, there was a span of 8 bases. The CDR3 covers 13 residues. The CDR3 spells CASSFSRAYEQYF. The DNA of the CDR3 is TGTGCCAGCAGCTTTAGCAGGGCCTACGAGCAGTACTTC.

This chain links TRBV13 with TRBJ2-5; D unresolved. The assigned J gene may be wrong: the sequence end matches TRBJ2-7 better. CDR1 is PRHDT and CDR2 is FYEKMQ in the germline V gene (reference sequence). The CDR3 has 15 residues. CDR3: CASSLGQDSAYEQYF. The CDR3 coding sequence is TGTGCCAGCAGCTTAGGGCAGGATTCTGCCTACGAGCAGTACTTC.

This chain connects TRBV7-8 to TRBJ2-1; D is ambiguous. Trimming took off 0 bases at V and 10 bases at J, with 13 bases between the two ends. Germline CDR1 SGHVS, CDR2 FQNEAQ. CDR3 length: 14 residues. CDR3 region: CASSLALIRGEQFF. Here the CDR3 DNA reads TGTGCCAGCAGCTTAGCCTTGATCCGAGGAGAGCAGTTCTTC. Full variable domain (outside the CDR3, taken from reference TRBV7-8 and TRBJ2-1): GAGVSQSPRYKVAKRGQDVALRCDPISGHVSLFWYQQALGQGPEFLTYFQNEAQLDKSGLPSDRFFAERPEGSVSTLKIQRTQQEDSAVYLCASSLALIRGEQFFGPGTRLTVL.

The rearrangement uses TRBV7-9 and TRBJ1-4; the D is unclear. Germline CDR1 is SEHNR and CDR2 is FQNEAQ (reference sequence). The CDR3 is made up of 13 amino acids. Trimming pared 3 bases from V and 8 bases from J, leaving 10 bases between. The CDR3: CASSLFSPEKLFF. CDR3 DNA sequence: TGTGCCAGCAGCTTGTTCAGTCCAGAAAAACTGTTTTTT.

The chain employs TRBV28 and TRBJ1-6, with D maybe TRBD1 (5 bases). Trimming shortened V by 7 bases and J by 7 bases, and 17 bases separated the two germline ends. The CDR3 spans 15 residues. CDR1 is MDHEN, CDR2 SYDVKM, per germline. The DNA of the CDR3 is TGTGCCAGCAACCAACCGGGACGGGAGAATTCACCCCTCCACTTT. Encoded protein: CASNQPGRENSPLHF.

On this clone itself: The same CDR3 arises from other DNA sequences in this sample as well. V usage is TRBV5-1 and J usage is TRBJ2-1; D possibly corresponds to TRBD2 (7 bases). The CDR3 extends over 15 amino acids. The germline V gene has CDR1 SGHRS and CDR2 YFSETQ. V lost 0 bases and J 2 bases, leaving 9 bases between the germline ends. The CDR3, as DNA: TGCGCCAGCAGCTTGGCGGGGGGCACCTACAATGAGCAGTTCTTC. Translating it yields CASSLAGGTYNEQFF.

The rearrangement uses TRBV19 and TRBJ1-5; D is unresolved. The CDR3 spans 15 residues. V lost 6 bases, J lost 4 bases, and 16 bases lay in between. The germline CDR1 and CDR2 sequences are LNHDA and SQIVND (reference sequence). CDR3 coding DNA: TGTGCCAGTAGATCCCGGGCACTTCCTAATCAGCCCCAGCATTTT. Its translation: CASRSRALPNQPQHF.

The V and J genes are TRBV4-2 and TRBJ2-1; D gene ambiguous. V lost 4 bases, J lost 8 bases, and 12 bases lay in between. The germline CDR1 and CDR2 sequences are LGHNA and YNFKEQ. The CDR3 extends over 13 amino acids. CDR3 coding DNA: TGTGCCAGCAGCCGAGGAAAGACGGATGAGCAGTTCTTC. This gives the protein CASSRGKTDEQFF.

The CDR3 loop reads CASSLEGLANYEQYF. The CDR3 DNA reads TGTGCCAGCAGCTTGGAAGGACTAGCGAACTACGAGCAGTACTTC. The V and J genes are TRBV5-5 and TRBJ2-7; TRBD2 matches at 9 bases. The germline V gene encodes CDR1 SGHKS and CDR2 YYEKEE (reference sequence). Losses at the gene ends were 0 bases for V and 3 bases for J; bases not matched to a gene: 4. The CDR3 contains 15 residues.

The chain combines TRBV19 with TRBJ1-2; D remains unclear. The germline CDR1 and CDR2 sequences are LNHDA and SQIVND (reference sequence). Trimming left V 3 bases short and J 0 bases short, with 8 bases between. This CDR3 contains 14 residues. CDR3 residues: CASSIWQPNYGYTF. Here the CDR3 DNA reads TGTGCCAGTAGTATTTGGCAGCCTAACTATGGCTACACCTTC. Supplemented by reference TRBV19 and TRBJ1-2, the full variable domain reads DGGITQSPKYLFRKEGQNVTLSCEQNLNHDAMYWYRQDPGQGLRLIYYSQIVNDFQKGDIAEGYSVSREKKESFPLTVTSAQKNPTAFYLCASSIWQPNYGYTFGSGTRLTVV.

The chain is built from TRBV19 and TRBJ1-3, with D perhaps TRBD1 (5 bases). Germline CDR1 LNHDA, CDR2 SQIVND (reference sequence). The V and J ends lost 7 bases and 0 bases respectively, with 13 bases between them. The CDR3 runs 15 residues. This CDR3 reads CASKRGGTSGNTIYF. The DNA of the CDR3 is TGTGCCAGTAAGAGAGGAGGGACCTCTGGAAACACCATATATTTT.

This rearrangement joins TRBV9 to TRBJ2-3; possibly TRBD1 for D (6 bases). V was cut by 4 bases and J by 2 bases, with 14 bases left in between. This CDR3 is 15 amino acids long. Germline CDR1 reads SGDLS; CDR2 reads YYNGEE. The CDR3 loop is CASSSRTDHTDTQYF. For the CDR3, the DNA is TGTGCCAGCAGCTCCAGGACAGACCACACAGATACGCAGTATTTT.

The CDR3 nucleotides are TGTGCCAGCAGTTACATGGGTACGCAGTATTTT. As protein: CASSYMGTQYF. V and J are TRBV6-5 and TRBJ2-3; D unresolved. V was pared by 2 bases and J by 8 bases, with 5 bases between. CDR1 and CDR2 from the germline V gene are MNHEY and SVGAGI. There are 11 residues in the CDR3.